A selection of T cell receptor beta chains follows, all from one sample in a study of blood T cells in healthy people across ages. TCRdb analysed the 5' RACE reads with MiXCR anew, one entry per CDR3 protein. Of 790,000 or so distinct CDR3 sequences listed, about 46% are singletons. Sequences were obtained from blood. The receptors originated from a man at least 80 years old in good health. The CDR3 runs from the conserved cysteine through the conserved F or W. Clone size is not always given. Where it is, it says once, few, many or a class for expanded clones.

V gene	clone size	J gene	CDR3 protein
TRBV9	.	TRBJ2-7	CASSVGDGGYEQYF
TRBV20-1	many	TRBJ2-3	CSARPSGRDTQYF
TRBV6-5	.	TRBJ1-2	CASSYRQGQGDLYGYTF
TRBV6-5	.	TRBJ2-3	CASSKRTTTDTQYF
TRBV18	.	TRBJ2-3	CASSPRGRNTDTQYF
TRBV7-9	.	TRBJ2-5	CASSPLDRSQETQYF
TRBV12-3/TRBV12-4	.	TRBJ1-2	CASSPGGGRSDGYTF
TRBV5-5	few	TRBJ2-2	CASSARQGGTNTGELFF
TRBV20-1	.	TRBJ2-3	CSARLGLLTDTQYF
TRBV5-1	.	TRBJ2-1	CASSLVVSNEQFF
TRBV15	.	TRBJ2-5	CATSRDRGEGKYF
TRBV7-2	many	TRBJ2-3	CASSLGLADTDTQYF
TRBV6-2/TRBV6-3	.	TRBJ2-7	CASSAPPAGGSYEQYF
TRBV11-2	.	TRBJ2-3	CASSFLSGTNTDTQYF
TRBV6-2/TRBV6-3	.	TRBJ2-1	CASSYTTSGMVRSSYNEQFF
TRBV20-1	.	TRBJ2-3	CSARGQISTDTQYF
TRBV5-1	few	TRBJ2-5	CASSLGDSVTETQYF
TRBV11-1	.	TRBJ2-7	CASSRNGRLPEQYF
TRBV28	.	TRBJ2-7	CASSFFEAGGTREQYF
TRBV7-2	few	TRBJ2-3	CASSLLLAGVDTQYF
TRBV20-1	few	TRBJ2-3	CSASEGTSTDTQYF
TRBV25-1	few	TRBJ1-5	CASSEQGSGNQPQHF
TRBV7-3	few	TRBJ2-3	CASSMSGTLRDTQYF
TRBV6-4	.	TRBJ2-3	CASSDRPGLGGSTDTQYF
TRBV3-1	.	TRBJ2-3	CASSHLDHTQYF
TRBV7-2	few	TRBJ1-1	CASSPVRTGRAEAFF
TRBV7-2	.	TRBJ2-2	CASTDGRAVSTGELFF